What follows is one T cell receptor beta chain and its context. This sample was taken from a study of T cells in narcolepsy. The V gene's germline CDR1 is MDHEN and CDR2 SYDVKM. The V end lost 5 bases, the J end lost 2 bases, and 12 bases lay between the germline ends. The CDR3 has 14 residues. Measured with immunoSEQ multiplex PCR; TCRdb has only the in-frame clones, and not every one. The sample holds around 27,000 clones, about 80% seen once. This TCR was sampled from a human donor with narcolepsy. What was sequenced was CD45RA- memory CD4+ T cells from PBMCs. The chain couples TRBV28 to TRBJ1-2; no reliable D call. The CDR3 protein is CASSPLTGNYGYTF. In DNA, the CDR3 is TGTGCCAGCAGTCCCCTAACCGGCAACTATGGCTACACCTTC.